One sample yielded the 2 T cell receptor beta chains listed below, sequenced in a study of monozygotic twins with inflammatory bowel disease. TCRdb reprocessed the 5' RACE reads and keeps a single row for each CDR3 protein, giving no DNA. Recorded for this sample: some 450,000 distinct CDR3 sequences. The sample comprised blood. The receptor source for this set is a human donor with ulcerative colitis or Crohn's disease, or a healthy co-twin of an affected twin (not recorded which).

V usage is TRBV7-2 and J usage is TRBJ2-2; TCRdb selects TRBD1, and the lack of DNA leaves this call unchecked. There are 15 residues in the CDR3. Germline V CDR1 and CDR2: SGHTA, FQGNSA. Here the CDR3 reads CASSSSGGPGGELFF.

The V call is TRBV28, the J call TRBJ1-4; as DNA is missing, the TRBD1 call by TCRdb cannot be tested. The CDR3 loop spans 17 amino acids. Germline lookup yields CDR1 MDHEN and CDR2 SYDVKM. CDR3 residues: CASSPDRGRRWDEKLFF.